Below, 10 T cell receptor beta chains from the same sample are listed, as sequenced in a study of post-analysis software for immune sequencing data (dated by TCRdb to the mid-2010s). Preparation of the library involved PCR. Sequencing took place on an Illumina HiSeq 2500. To reduce PCR and sequencing biases, unique molecular identifiers were incorporated into the TCR beta cDNA libraries. TCRdb cleaned the public reads at Q25 with fastp, built clones with MiXCR and kept in-frame beta chains. Identical CDR3 protein sequences are pooled into one entry, listed with their most common genes and DNA. Within this sample are under 900,000 distinct CDR3 sequences, with roughly half of them counted one time only. The leading ten clones occupy approximately 4.2% of the sample. Study-wide conclusions, independent of this receptor: Patients showed significantly higher frequencies than controls for about 5 TRBV segments, among them TRBV5-6, TRBV5-1 and TRBV20-1.

Antigens of these TCRs are unknown. Sequencing was done on a sample of blood. The receptors come from a girl between 5 and 17 years old with multiple sclerosis.

The chain has TRBV7-9 and TRBJ2-2, with D unclear. Germline assignment: CDR1 SEHNR and CDR2 FQNEAQ (reference sequence). V was shortened by 0 bases and J by 0 bases, with 8 bases between the two germline ends. CDR3 length equals 16 residues. CDR3 region: CASSLAKSANTGELFF. In DNA, the CDR3 is TGTGCCAGCAGCTTAGCGAAGTCCGCGAACACCGGGGAGCTGTTTTTT.

The V and J genes are TRBV10-3 and TRBJ1-2, with D possibly TRBD1 on 5 matching bases. V was cut by 6 bases and J by 6 bases, with 17 bases left in between. This CDR3 is 14 amino acids long. In germline, CDR1 is ENHRY, CDR2 SYGVKD. CDR3 nucleotides: TGTGCCATCAGGGGGGGGACTATCGTGGATGGCTACACCTTC. This translates into CAIRGGTIVDGYTF.

V and J are TRBV20-1 and TRBJ1-2; 9 positions agree with TRBD1. From germline, CDR1 is DFQATT and CDR2 SNEGSKA (reference sequence). V trimming: 5 bases; J trimming: 4 bases; junction bases outside the gene matches: 11. The CDR3 is made up of 15 amino acids. The CDR3 DNA reads TGCAGTGCTGCGGGACAGGGAAGAACTGGCTATGGCTACACCTTC. Translating gives CSAAGQGRTGYGYTF.

V and J are TRBV20-1 and TRBJ2-1, with 8 bases identical to TRBD2. Germline-derived CDR1 and CDR2 are DFQATT and SNEGSKA (reference sequence). J lost 4 bases, V lost 2 bases, and 7 bases had no gene match. The length of the CDR3 is 15 residues. The CDR3 DNA reads TGCAGTGCTAGAACCGCGGGGGGCCTTTACAATGAGCAGTTCTTC. This codes for CSARTAGGLYNEQFF.

The V gene is TRBV7-3, the J gene TRBJ2-1; possible D gene TRBD2, 5 bases. V was cut by 1 base and J by 6 bases, with 13 bases left in between. Looked up from germline, CDR1 is SGHTA and CDR2 is FQGTGA. The CDR3 sequence is 15 residues long. CDR3 sequence (DNA): TGTGCCAGCAGCTTAAGTGTCCTAGCCTCCAATGAGCAGTTCTTC. This gives the protein CASSLSVLASNEQFF.

The CDR3 sequence is CASSLIGGSYGYTF. The CDR3 DNA reads as TGTGCCAGCAGTTTGATCGGGGGGAGCTATGGCTACACCTTC. This sequence joins TRBV12-3 or TRBV12-4 and TRBJ1-2, with a weak D call TRBD1 (5 bases). Trimming took off 3 bases at V and 4 bases at J, with 12 bases between the two ends. This CDR3 is built from 14 residues.

This chain connects TRBV11-3 to TRBJ2-1; unclear D gene. The germline gives CDR1 SGHNT, CDR2 YENEEA. This CDR3 has 16 residues. Trimming left V 1 base short and J 6 bases short, with 16 bases between. CDR3 sequence reads: CASSLVGGDTSNEQFF. Written as DNA, the CDR3 is TGTGCCAGCAGCTTAGTGGGTGGGGATACCTCCAATGAGCAGTTCTTC. Together with reference TRBV11-3 and TRBJ2-1, the CDR3 gives the full variable domain: EAGVVQSPRYKIIEKKQPVAFWCNPISGHNTLYWYLQNLGQGPELLIRYENEEAVDDSQLPKDRFSAERLKGVDSTLKIQPAELGDSAVYLCASSLVGGDTSNEQFFGPGTRLTVL.

This clonotype was counted once. The chain links TRBV5-1 to TRBJ1-1; D is unresolved. This CDR3 has 16 residues. Germline V gene data show CDR1 as SGHRS and CDR2 as YFSETQ. V was shortened by 4 bases and J by 6 bases, with 22 bases between the two germline ends. Here the CDR3 DNA reads TGCGCCAGCAGCACATTCCTCGCAGGAGGAGATCCTGAAGCTTTCTTT. Translated, it gives CASSTFLAGGDPEAFF.

J is TRBJ2-5 and V is TRBV12-3 or TRBV12-4, with D possibly TRBD2 on 7 matching bases. V was shortened by 4 bases and J by 5 bases, with 17 bases between the two germline ends. CDR3 length: 15 amino acids. In nucleotides, the CDR3 is TGTGCCAGCAGTTCCCGGGGAGGGGGGAAGGAGACCCAGTACTTC. Protein sequence: CASSSRGGGKETQYF.

The J gene is TRBJ2-7, the V gene TRBV29-1; 10 bases fit TRBD2. Germline CDR1 and CDR2: SQVTM and ANQGSEA. Losses at the gene ends were 4 bases for V and 7 bases for J; bases not matched to a gene: 7. The CDR3 contains 13 residues. CDR3 coding DNA: TGCAGCGTTGGGGGACTAGCGAACAATGAGCAGTACTTC. This sequence encodes CSVGGLANNEQYF.